This T cell receptor (beta chain) came from a study of OX40 agonist ivuxolimab in advanced cancers. In the study overall: An agonistic human IgG2 monoclonal antibody against OX40 (CD134) was given.

Trimming cost V 4 bases and J 1 base, with 21 bases left between them. Germline CDR1 and CDR2: SGHRS and YFSETQ. This CDR3 region has 17 residues. Libraries were prepared by immunoSEQ multiplex PCR; TCRdb keeps only in-frame clonotypes and omits some of them. In the table there are around 62,000 clones, approximately 80% of which are singletons. With regard to this clone: The antigen remains undetermined.

Broader study findings: The study observed clonal expansion of CD4+ and CD8+ blood T cells by week 6 at 0.1 to 3.0 mg/kg.

The sample here was CD4+ or CD8+ T cells sorted from blood, taken in a trial of the OX40 agonist ivuxolimab. The V and J genes are TRBV5-1 and TRBJ2-7; D possibly uses TRBD1 or TRBD2 (6 bases each). The receptor was isolated from an adult with an advanced solid tumor such as melanoma, head and neck, liver or kidney cancer. The CDR3 nucleotides are TGCGCCAGCAGCCGAACGCCTGACAGGAGGGTATCCTACGAGCAGTACTTC. Its translation is CASSRTPDRRVSYEQYF.